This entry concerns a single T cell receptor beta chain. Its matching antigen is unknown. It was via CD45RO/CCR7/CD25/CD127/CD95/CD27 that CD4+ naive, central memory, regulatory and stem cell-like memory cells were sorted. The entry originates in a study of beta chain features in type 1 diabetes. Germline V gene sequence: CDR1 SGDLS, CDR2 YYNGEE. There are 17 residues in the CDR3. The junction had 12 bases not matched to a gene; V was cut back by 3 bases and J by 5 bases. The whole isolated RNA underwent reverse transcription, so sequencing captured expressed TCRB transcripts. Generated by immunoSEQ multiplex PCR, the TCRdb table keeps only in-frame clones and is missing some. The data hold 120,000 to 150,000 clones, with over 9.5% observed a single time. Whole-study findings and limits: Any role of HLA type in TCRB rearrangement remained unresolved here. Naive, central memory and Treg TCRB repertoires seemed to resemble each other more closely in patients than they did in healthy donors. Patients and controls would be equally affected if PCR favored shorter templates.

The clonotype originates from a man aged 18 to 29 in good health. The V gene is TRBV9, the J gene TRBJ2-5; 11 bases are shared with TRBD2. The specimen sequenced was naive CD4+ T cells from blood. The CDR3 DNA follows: TGTGCCAGCAGCGCCACTAGCGGGGGTTCAGGTTGGGAGACCCAGTACTTC. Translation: CASSATSGGSGWETQYF.